The 28 T cell receptor beta chains given below trace back to one sample, sequenced in a study of identical twins' blood T cells. MiXCR, run by TCRdb on the 5' RACE reads, gives a single entry per CDR3 protein. The sample holds fewer than 450,000 distinct CDR3 sequences, approximately 30% seen once. Sequences were obtained from PBMCs. These TCRs come from a woman aged 18-50 years in good health.

This chain links TRBV19 with TRBJ1-4, with a possible D match to TRBD1 (5 bases). The V and J ends lost 5 bases and 7 bases respectively, with 11 bases between them. The germline V gene encodes CDR1 LNHDA and CDR2 SQIVND (reference sequence). This CDR3 has 13 residues. CDR3 amino acids: CASSVRGGEKLFF. The CDR3 nucleotides read TGTGCCAGTAGTGTCCGGGGGGGTGAAAAACTGTTTTTT. Variable domain in full (rest from reference TRBV19 and TRBJ1-4): DGGITQSPKYLFRKEGQNVTLSCEQNLNHDAMYWYRQDPGQGLRLIYYSQIVNDFQKGDIAEGYSVSREKKESFPLTVTSAQKNPTAFYLCASSVRGGEKLFFGSGTQLSVL.

In this sample, this clonotype turned up a few times. J is TRBJ1-4 and V is TRBV7-2; D remains ambiguous. The length of the CDR3 is 16 residues. From germline, CDR1 is SGHTA and CDR2 FQGNSA. Trimming removed 2 bases from V and 0 bases from J, with 10 bases in between. In DNA, the CDR3 is TGTGCCAGCAGCTTATCCCCATATGCAACTAATGAAAAACTGTTTTTT. It translates to CASSLSPYATNEKLFF.

This rearrangement joins TRBV10-3 to TRBJ2-1; TRBD2 agrees at 8 bases. In germline, CDR1 is ENHRY, CDR2 SYGVKD. V dropped 2 bases and J dropped 8; count of bases not matched to a gene: 5. This CDR3 contains 14 residues. The CDR3 spells CAISEREGEDEQFF. The CDR3 nucleotides are TGTGCCATCAGTGAGCGGGAGGGTGAGGATGAGCAGTTCTTC.

V usage is TRBV19 and J usage is TRBJ1-5; the D is unclear. Trimming stripped 2 bases from V and 4 bases from J, with 12 bases between. CDR3 length: 15 residues. Germline values: CDR1 LNHDA, CDR2 SQIVND (reference sequence). In DNA, the CDR3 is TGTGCCAGTAGTATAATCCGACACCTGAATCAGCCCCAGCATTTT. Translating it yields CASSIIRHLNQPQHF.

This clonotype was seen a few times. The J gene is TRBJ1-6, the V gene TRBV3-2. TRBV3-2 is reported as a pseudogene. The CDR3 covers 16 residues. DNA of the CDR3: TGTGCCAGCAGCCAAGTGGAGGGCCTTTATAATTCACCCCTCCACTTT. Protein sequence: CASSQVEGLYNSPLHF.

This clonotype was counted only a few times. The chain links TRBV10-3 to TRBJ1-1; D is uncertain. Trimming stripped 4 bases from V and 5 bases from J, with 11 bases between. This CDR3 contains 13 residues. The V gene's germline CDR1 is ENHRY and CDR2 SYGVKD. As DNA, the CDR3 is TGTGCCATCAGTGTAACGCGAGAAACTGAAGCTTTCTTT. Protein product: CAISVTRETEAFF.

V usage is TRBV5-1 and J usage is TRBJ1-1; TRBD1 might be the D (6 bases). Per the germline V gene, CDR1 is SGHRS and CDR2 is YFSETQ. The CDR3 is 15 residues long. With 4 bases removed from V and 5 bases from J, the gap between germline ends came to 18 bases. CDR3 in DNA: TGCGCCAGCAGCAGCTTTGGGGGGGCAGATACTGAAGCTTTCTTT. This translates into CASSSFGGADTEAFF. Based on the CDR3 plus reference TRBV5-1 and TRBJ1-1, the full variable domain is KAGVTQTPRYLIKTRGQQVTLSCSPISGHRSVSWYQQTPGQGLQFLFEYFSETQRNKGNFPGRFSGRQFSNSRSEMNVSTLELGDSALYLCASSSFGGADTEAFFGQGTRLTVV.

In the case of this clonotype: Relative to the germline gene, one junction end is altered; a read error may explain this. This rearrangement joins TRBV20-1 to TRBJ2-7, with a weak D call TRBD1 (6 bases). Germline V gene sequence: CDR1 DFQATT, CDR2 SNEGSKA (reference sequence). This CDR3 has 15 amino acids. The CDR3 is CIARERTASSYEQHF. As DNA, the CDR3 is TGCATTGCTAGAGAGCGGACAGCGAGCTCCTACGAGCAGCACTTC.

This chain uses TRBV18 with TRBJ1-1; D possibly corresponds to TRBD1 (6 bases). Germline CDR1 is KGHSH and CDR2 is LQKENI. The germline V and J ends were trimmed by 7 bases and 0 bases, with 12 bases remaining between them. This CDR3 is built from 14 residues. This CDR3 is CASYRGQMNTEAFF. CDR3 DNA sequence: TGTGCCAGCTACCGCGGACAGATGAACACTGAAGCTTTCTTT.

This clonotype was observed a handful of times. This sequence joins TRBV7-8 and TRBJ2-2; tentatively, D is TRBD1 (8 bases). CDR3 size: 14 residues. Looked up from germline, CDR1 is SGHVS and CDR2 is FQNEAQ. The V gene lost 4 bases and the J gene lost 9 bases, with 15 bases spanning the gap. CDR3 coding DNA: TGTGCCAGCAGCTATACAGGGGGGGGAAGGGAGCTGTTTTTT. It yields the protein CASSYTGGGRELFF. The full variable domain, completed using reference TRBV7-8 and TRBJ2-2, is GAGVSQSPRYKVAKRGQDVALRCDPISGHVSLFWYQQALGQGPEFLTYFQNEAQLDKSGLPSDRFFAERPEGSVSTLKIQRTQQEDSAVYLCASSYTGGGRELFFGEGSRLTVL.

This CDR3 is CASSLRGPGYYNEQFF. DNA for the CDR3: TGTGCCAGCAGCTTAAGGGGGCCCGGTTACTACAATGAGCAGTTCTTC. The chain links TRBV5-5 to TRBJ2-1, with 7 bases lining up with TRBD1. J gave up 3 bases and V 2 bases, and 8 bases lay outside the gene matches. The CDR3 length is 16 residues. The germline CDR1 and CDR2 sequences are SGHKS and YYEKEE (reference sequence).

This chain joins TRBV5-1 and TRBJ1-1; tentatively, D is TRBD1 (5 bases). Germline loops: CDR1 SGHRS, CDR2 YFSETQ. V was pared by 4 bases and J by 0 bases, with 13 bases between. The CDR3 runs 15 residues. This chain's CDR3 is CASSGGLLLNTEAFF. In nucleotides, the CDR3 is TGCGCCAGCAGCGGGGGTCTGCTTCTGAACACTGAAGCTTTCTTT.

A few counts support this clonotype. The CDR3 DNA is TGTGCCAGCAGTTTAGGGTCCACGGGGGATGAGCAGTTCTTC. As protein: CASSLGSTGDEQFF. The J gene is TRBJ2-1, the V gene TRBV27; D perhaps matches TRBD2 (6 bases). The germline V gene has CDR1 MNHEY and CDR2 SMNVEV (reference sequence). V lost 2 bases and J lost 8, with 13 bases in between. The CDR3 spans 14 residues.

The genes are TRBV7-2 and TRBJ1-1; TRBD1 aligns across 8 bases. The V gene's germline CDR1 is SGHTA and CDR2 FQGNSA. This CDR3 spans 15 amino acids. V shed 2 bases, J shed 4 bases, and the junction held 6 bases outside the gene matches. Here the CDR3 reads CASSLQGARGTEAFF. CDR3 coding DNA: TGTGCCAGCAGCTTACAGGGGGCGCGGGGCACTGAAGCTTTCTTT.

This clonotype was picked up a small number of times. The chain recombines TRBV12-5 with TRBJ2-3, with D possibly being TRBD1 (6 bases). V lost 0 bases to trimming and J lost 2 bases, with 12 bases between them. CDR3 length: 16 residues. Germline values: CDR1 LGHNT, CDR2 FRNRAP. In nucleotides, the CDR3 is TGTGCTAGTGGTTTGGTACTTGGACAGTTCACAGATACGCAGTATTTT. This gives the protein CASGLVLGQFTDTQYF.

This clonotype was recorded many times. The chain is built from TRBV20-1 and TRBJ1-5; 8 bases align to TRBD1. Germline CDR1 is DFQATT and CDR2 is SNEGSKA (reference sequence). Trimming cost V 3 bases and J 3 bases; bases outside gene matches: 10. The CDR3 sequence is 16 residues long. CDR3 nucleotides: TGCAGTGCTAGTGGAGGTCAGGGGGCCTTCAATCAGCCCCAGCATTTT. Its translation is CSASGGQGAFNQPQHF.

This clonotype has just one count. The chain is built from TRBV20-1 and TRBJ2-7, with TRBD1 matching 9 bases. The germline V gene has CDR1 DFQATT and CDR2 SNEGSKA (reference sequence). The CDR3 is made up of 14 amino acids. V shed 3 bases and J 6 bases; nucleotides not matched to a gene: 9. In DNA form, the CDR3 reads TGCAGTGCTAGTGCGGCGGGACAGGGTCTCGAGCAGTACTTC. Translation: CSASAAGQGLEQYF.

This clonotype was seen ten or more times. The chain employs TRBV7-2 and TRBJ1-3; no clear D. Germline loops: CDR1 SGHTA, CDR2 FQGNSA. The germline V and J ends were trimmed by 7 bases and 1 base, with 11 bases remaining between them. This CDR3 has 14 amino acids. Here the CDR3 reads CASTRGGSGNTIYF. DNA for the CDR3: TGTGCCAGCACCCGCGGAGGGTCTGGAAACACCATATATTTT.

This clonotype appeared many times. The genes are TRBV20-1 and TRBJ1-2; possible D gene TRBD1, 5 bases. Trimming stripped 1 base from V and 6 bases from J, with 9 bases between. Germline values: CDR1 DFQATT, CDR2 SNEGSKA (reference sequence). The CDR3 is 12 residues long. The CDR3 loop is CSARGQGDGYTF. The CDR3 bases are TGCAGTGCTAGAGGGCAGGGAGATGGCTACACCTTC.

This clonotype was seen a handful of times. The rearrangement joins TRBV5-1 to TRBJ2-3; weak D call: TRBD1 (7 bases). Germline V gene lookup returns CDR1 SGHRS and CDR2 YFSETQ. The germline V and J ends were trimmed by 4 bases and 3 bases, with 15 bases remaining between them. The CDR3 is 15 amino acids. The CDR3 DNA sequence: TGCGCCAGCAGCGCGGGGACAGTCTTTACAGATACGCAGTATTTT. This gives the protein CASSAGTVFTDTQYF.

This clonotype occurred many times. The V gene is TRBV12-3 or TRBV12-4, the J gene TRBJ1-4; D unclear. There are 15 residues in the CDR3. V was pared by 1 base and J by 6 bases, with 12 bases between. The DNA of the CDR3 is TGTGCCAGCAGTTTAGAGGGCGGATTAGATGAAAAACTGTTTTTT. Residues: CASSLEGGLDEKLFF.

The J gene is TRBJ1-2, the V gene TRBV29-1, with TRBD1 identical over 9 bases. Germline V CDR1 and CDR2: SQVTM, ANQGSEA. V lost 4 bases, J lost 3 bases, and 9 bases stayed unmatched. The CDR3 consists of 15 residues. The CDR3: CSVVFPGQGDYGYTF. CDR3 coding DNA: TGCAGCGTTGTGTTTCCGGGACAGGGCGACTATGGCTACACCTTC. The whole variable domain, remainder taken from reference TRBV29-1 and TRBJ1-2, is SAVISQKPSRDICQRGTSLTIQCQVDSQVTMMFWYRQQPGQSLTLIATANQGSEATYESGFVIDKFPISRPNLTFSTLTVSNMSPEDSSIYLCSVVFPGQGDYGYTFGSGTRLTVV.

The chain recombines TRBV20-1 with TRBJ1-2; D remains unclear. Germline-derived CDR1 and CDR2 are DFQATT and SNEGSKA (reference sequence). Trimming removed 3 bases at V and 8 bases at J, with 13 bases between. The CDR3 has 12 residues. CDR3 sequence reads: CSASRSGGGYTF. Written as DNA, the CDR3 is TGCAGTGCTAGCCGGAGCGGCGGAGGCTACACCTTC.

The table lists this clonotype with a few counts. The chain recombines TRBV20-1 with TRBJ1-2, with D perhaps TRBD1 (5 bases). This CDR3 is built from 12 residues. V dropped 4 bases and J dropped 8 bases, with 14 bases sitting between them. Germline CDR1 and CDR2: DFQATT and SNEGSKA (reference sequence). The CDR3 sequence is CSAKGRRWGYTF. DNA of the CDR3: TGCAGTGCTAAGGGGAGACGGTGGGGCTACACCTTC.

The table lists this clonotype with a count of one. The rearrangement joins TRBV9 to TRBJ2-3, with 8 positions matching TRBD2. Trimming took 5 bases from V and 2 from J; bases not matched to a gene: 13. CDR1 is SGDLS and CDR2 is YYNGEE in the germline V gene. The CDR3 totals 17 residues. As DNA, the CDR3 is TGTGCCAGCAGTCTAGGGGAGCGGGGGCTACCCACAGATACGCAGTATTTT. Translation gives CASSLGERGLPTDTQYF.

J is TRBJ1-2 and V is TRBV7-9; TRBD1 agrees at 8 bases. The CDR3 loop spans 16 amino acids. Per the germline V gene, CDR1 is SEHNR and CDR2 is FQNEAQ (reference sequence). J lost 2 bases, V lost 3 bases, and 8 bases had no gene match. This CDR3 reads CASSLGDRGPNYGYTF. For the CDR3, the DNA is TGTGCCAGCAGCTTGGGTGACAGGGGACCCAACTATGGCTACACCTTC.

The table lists this clonotype with many counts. This chain connects TRBV20-1 to TRBJ2-1; D call uncertain. Germline V gene sequence: CDR1 DFQATT, CDR2 SNEGSKA (reference sequence). The CDR3 has 12 amino acids. V lost 7 bases to trimming and J lost 4 bases, with 11 bases between them. CDR3 bases: TGCAGTGTTGGCCGGGTTTACAATGAGCAGTTCTTC. Translating it yields CSVGRVYNEQFF.

This rearrangement joins TRBV6-5 to TRBJ1-6; D unclear. CDR1 MNHEY and CDR2 SVGAGI come from the germline V gene. V lost 2 bases and J 0 bases, leaving 17 bases between the germline ends. The CDR3 has 19 amino acids. DNA for the CDR3: TGTGCCAGCAGTTACGGCAGCTTGGCCTCGAGCTCCTATAATTCACCCCTCCACTTT. This translates into CASSYGSLASSSYNSPLHF.